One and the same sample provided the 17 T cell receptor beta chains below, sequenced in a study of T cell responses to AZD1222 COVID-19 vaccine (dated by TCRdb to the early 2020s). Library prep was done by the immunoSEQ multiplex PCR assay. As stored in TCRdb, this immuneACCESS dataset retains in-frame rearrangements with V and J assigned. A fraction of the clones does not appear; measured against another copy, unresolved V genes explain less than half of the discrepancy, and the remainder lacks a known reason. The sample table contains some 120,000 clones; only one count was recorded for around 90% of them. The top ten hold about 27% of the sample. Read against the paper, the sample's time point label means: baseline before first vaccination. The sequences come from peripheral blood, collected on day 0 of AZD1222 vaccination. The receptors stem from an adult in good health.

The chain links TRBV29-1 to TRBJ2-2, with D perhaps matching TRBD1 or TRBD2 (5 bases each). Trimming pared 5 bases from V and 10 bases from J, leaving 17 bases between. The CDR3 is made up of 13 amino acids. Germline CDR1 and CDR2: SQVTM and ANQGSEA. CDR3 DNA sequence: TGCAGCGTTTCACGGGACGTAAGGTTGGAGCTGTTTTTT. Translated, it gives CSVSRDVRLELFF.

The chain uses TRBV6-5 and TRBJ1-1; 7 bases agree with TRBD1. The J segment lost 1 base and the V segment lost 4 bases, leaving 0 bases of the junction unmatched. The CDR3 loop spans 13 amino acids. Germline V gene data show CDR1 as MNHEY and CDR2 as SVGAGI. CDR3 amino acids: CASSWDRNTEAFF. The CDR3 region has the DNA TGTGCCAGCAGTTGGGACAGGAACACTGAAGCTTTCTTT.

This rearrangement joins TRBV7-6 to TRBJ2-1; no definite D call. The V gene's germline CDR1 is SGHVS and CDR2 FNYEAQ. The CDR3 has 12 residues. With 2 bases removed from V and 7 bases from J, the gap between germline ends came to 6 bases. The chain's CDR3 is CASSLTENEQFF. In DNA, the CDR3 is TGTGCCAGCAGCTTAACGGAAAATGAGCAGTTCTTC.

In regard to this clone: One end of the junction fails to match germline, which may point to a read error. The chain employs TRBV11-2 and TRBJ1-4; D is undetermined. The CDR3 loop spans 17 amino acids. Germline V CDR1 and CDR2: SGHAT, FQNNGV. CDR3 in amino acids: CASRLGTESRSMEKLFF. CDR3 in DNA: TGTGCCAGCCGCTTGGGTACCGAGTCCCGCTCGATGGAAAAACTGTTTTTT.

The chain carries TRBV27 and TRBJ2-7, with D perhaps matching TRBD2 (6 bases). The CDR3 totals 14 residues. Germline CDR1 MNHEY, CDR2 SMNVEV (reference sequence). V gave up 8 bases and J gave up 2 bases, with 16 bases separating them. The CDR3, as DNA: TGTGCCAGCGGGCCGGGCGGGGAGACCTACGAGCAGTACTTC. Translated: CASGPGGETYEQYF.

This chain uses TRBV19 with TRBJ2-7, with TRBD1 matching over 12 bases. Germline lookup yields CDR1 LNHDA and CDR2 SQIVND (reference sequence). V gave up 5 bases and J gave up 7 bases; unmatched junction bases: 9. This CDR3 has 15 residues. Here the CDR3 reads CASSFAGTGGGEQYF. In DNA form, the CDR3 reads TGTGCCAGTAGTTTCGCCGGGACAGGGGGCGGTGAGCAGTACTTC. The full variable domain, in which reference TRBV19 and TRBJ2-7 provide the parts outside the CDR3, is DGGITQSPKYLFRKEGQNVTLSCEQNLNHDAMYWYRQDPGQGLRLIYYSQIVNDFQKGDIAEGYSVSREKKESFPLTVTSAQKNPTAFYLCASSFAGTGGGEQYFGPGTRLTVT.

This CDR3 is CASSFQGGTDTQYF. The CDR3 nucleotides read TGTGCCAGCAGCTTTCAGGGGGGCACAGATACGCAGTATTTT. The chain links TRBV11-2 to TRBJ2-3, with 7 bases identical to TRBD1. The J segment lost 1 base and the V segment lost 3 bases, leaving 1 base of the junction unmatched. The CDR3 spans 14 residues. CDR1 and CDR2 (germline): SGHAT, FQNNGV.

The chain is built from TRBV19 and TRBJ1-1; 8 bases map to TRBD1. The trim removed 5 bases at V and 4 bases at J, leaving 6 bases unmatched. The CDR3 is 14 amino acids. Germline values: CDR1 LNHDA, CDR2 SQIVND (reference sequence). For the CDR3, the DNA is TGTGCCAGTAGTGGACGGACAGGGTTCACTGAAGCTTTCTTT. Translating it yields CASSGRTGFTEAFF. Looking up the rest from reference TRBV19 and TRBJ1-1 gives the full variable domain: DGGITQSPKYLFRKEGQNVTLSCEQNLNHDAMYWYRQDPGQGLRLIYYSQIVNDFQKGDIAEGYSVSREKKESFPLTVTSAQKNPTAFYLCASSGRTGFTEAFFGQGTRLTVV.

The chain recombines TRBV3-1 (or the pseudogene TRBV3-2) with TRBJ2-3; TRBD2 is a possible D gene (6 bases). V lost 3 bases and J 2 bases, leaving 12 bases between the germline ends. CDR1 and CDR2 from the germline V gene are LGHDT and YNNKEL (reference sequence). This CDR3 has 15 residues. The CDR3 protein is CASSHSGDFTDTQYF. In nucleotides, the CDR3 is TGTGCCAGCAGCCACTCTGGGGACTTCACAGATACGCAGTATTTT.

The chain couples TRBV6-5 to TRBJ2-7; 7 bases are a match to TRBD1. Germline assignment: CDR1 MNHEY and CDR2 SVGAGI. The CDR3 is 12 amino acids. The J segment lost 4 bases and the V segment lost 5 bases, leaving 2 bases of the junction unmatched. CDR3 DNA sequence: TGTGCCAGCAGTCGACAGGGATACGAGCAGTACTTC. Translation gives CASSRQGYEQYF.

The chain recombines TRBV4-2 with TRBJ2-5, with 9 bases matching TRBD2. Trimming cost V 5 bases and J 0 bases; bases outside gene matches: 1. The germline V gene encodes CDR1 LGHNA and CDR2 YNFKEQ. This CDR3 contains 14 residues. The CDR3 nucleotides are TGTGCCAGCAGCGGACTAGCGAACCAAGAGACCCAGTACTTC. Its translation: CASSGLANQETQYF.

The CDR3 sequence: CASSSLAGGYNEQFF. The DNA for the CDR3 is TGTGCCAGCAGTTCACTAGCGGGAGGGTACAATGAGCAGTTCTTC. The chain carries TRBV6-2 or TRBV6-3 and TRBJ2-1; TRBD2 aligns across 13 bases. The V and J ends lost 4 bases and 4 bases, in that order; junction bases with no gene match: 1. Germline CDR1 reads MNHEY; CDR2 reads SVGEGT. The CDR3 spans 15 residues.

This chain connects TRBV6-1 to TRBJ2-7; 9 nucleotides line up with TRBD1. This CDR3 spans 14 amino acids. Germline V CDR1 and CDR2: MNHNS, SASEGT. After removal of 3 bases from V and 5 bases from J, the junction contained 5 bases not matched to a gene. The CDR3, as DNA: TGTGCCAGCAGTGACCGGGACAGGGAGCACGAGCAGTACTTC. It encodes CASSDRDREHEQYF.

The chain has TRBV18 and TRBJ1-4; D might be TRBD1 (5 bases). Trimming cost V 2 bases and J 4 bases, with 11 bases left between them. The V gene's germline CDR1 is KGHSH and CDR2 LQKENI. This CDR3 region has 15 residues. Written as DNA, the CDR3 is TGTGCCAGCTCACCAAGGGACGGCTATAATGAAAAACTGTTTTTT. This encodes CASSPRDGYNEKLFF.

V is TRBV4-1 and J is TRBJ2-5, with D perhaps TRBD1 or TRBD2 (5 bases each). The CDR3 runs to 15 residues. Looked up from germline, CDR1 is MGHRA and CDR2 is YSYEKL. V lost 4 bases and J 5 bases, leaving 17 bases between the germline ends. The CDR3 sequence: CASSPYLRDGETQYF. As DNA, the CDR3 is TGCGCCAGCAGCCCGTACCTCAGGGACGGGGAGACCCAGTACTTC.

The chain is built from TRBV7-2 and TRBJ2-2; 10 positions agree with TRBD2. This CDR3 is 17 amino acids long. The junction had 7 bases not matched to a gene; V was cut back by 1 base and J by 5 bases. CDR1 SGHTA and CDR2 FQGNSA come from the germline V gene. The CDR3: CASSLGGSGGKTGELFF. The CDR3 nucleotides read TGTGCCAGCAGCTTAGGAGGTAGCGGGGGGAAAACCGGGGAGCTGTTTTTT.

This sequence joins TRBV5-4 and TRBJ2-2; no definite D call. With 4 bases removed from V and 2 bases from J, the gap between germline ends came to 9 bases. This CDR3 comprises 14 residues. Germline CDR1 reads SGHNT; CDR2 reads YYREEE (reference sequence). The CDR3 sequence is CASSVSTNTGELFF. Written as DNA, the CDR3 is TGTGCCAGCAGCGTCTCGACTAACACCGGGGAGCTGTTTTTT.